The 6 T cell receptor beta chains reported below all come from one sample, sequenced in a study of T cells in Graves' hyperthyroidism and ophthalmopathy. TCR beta CDR3 regions were amplified from RNA. In the first-round RT-PCR of the TCR CDR3, the HTBI primer set was used. TCRdb independently ran MiXCR on the multiplex PCR reads; one entry per CDR3 protein. The sample lists fewer than 650,000 distinct CDR3 sequences; 14% were seen once. The sequenced material came from blood. These receptors were taken from a woman under 30 with Graves' ophthalmopathy.

This clonotype occurred a few times. The gene calls are TRBV9 and TRBJ2-5; tentatively, D is TRBD1 or TRBD2 (5 bases each). Between the trimmed V and J ends, which lost 1 base and 2 bases, there was a span of 12 bases. In germline, CDR1 is SGDLS, CDR2 YYNGEE. The CDR3 extends over 15 amino acids. CDR3 residues: CASSVSWGPQETQYF. In nucleotides, the CDR3 is TGTGCCAGCAGCGTAAGCTGGGGACCACAAGAGACCCAGTACTTC.

The V gene is TRBV6-2 or TRBV6-3, the J gene TRBJ1-6, with unresolved D. Per the germline V gene, CDR1 is MNHEY and CDR2 is SVGEGT. The CDR3 has 16 amino acids. V dropped 4 bases and J dropped 0 bases, with 10 bases sitting between them. The CDR3 reads CASSLGTSSYNSPLHF. The CDR3 nucleotides are TGTGCCAGCAGTTTAGGAACGAGCTCCTATAATTCACCCCTCCACTTT.

This clonotype appeared a few times. No conserved phenylalanine or tryptophan ends this CDR3, so it is likely a read error. The chain couples TRBV7-9 to TRBJ2-7, with 9 positions matching TRBD2. Per the germline V gene, CDR1 is SEHNR and CDR2 is FQNEAQ (reference sequence). The V segment lost 5 bases and the J segment 1 base; nucleotides outside the gene matches: 6. The CDR3 length is 15 residues. The CDR3 protein is CASSPGTSGSYEQYS. As DNA, the CDR3 is TGTGCCAGCAGCCCCGGAACTAGCGGGTCCTACGAGCAGTACTCC.

The chain links TRBV20-1 to TRBJ2-3; 7 nucleotides align to TRBD2. V lost 1 base and J lost 13; bases outside the gene matches: 20. The CDR3 is made up of 16 amino acids. Germline assignment: CDR1 DFQATT and CDR2 SNEGSKA (reference sequence). CDR3 in DNA: TGCAGTGCTAGAGCAAACGGGGGGACTTTACAGATACGGGAGTATTTT. As protein: CSARANGGTLQIREYF.

On this clonotype: A read error may explain this, as a much larger clone is one base away. V gene TRBV30 combines with J gene TRBJ2-7; possibly TRBD2 for D (6 bases). The V gene's germline CDR1 is GTSNPN and CDR2 SVGIG (reference sequence). The CDR3 length is 12 residues. The CDR3 DNA reads TGTGCCGGTGACGGGGGATACTACGAGCGGTACTTC. Translating gives CAGDGGYYERYF.

This clonotype was counted many times. The chain recombines TRBV28 with TRBJ1-5, with TRBD1 matching over 7 bases. In germline, CDR1 is MDHEN, CDR2 SYDVKM. Unmatched junction bases numbered 9, after V lost 5 bases and J lost 2 bases. The CDR3 contains 16 residues. DNA of the CDR3: TGTGCCAGCAGTCGACAGGGAGTTCGTGGCAATCAGCCCCAGCATTTT. It yields the protein CASSRQGVRGNQPQHF.